Presented here are 23 T cell receptor beta chains from one specimen sequenced in a study of blood T cells in healthy people across ages. Combining a sample-barcoded 5' primer with a J-beta primer mix, a second PCR ran for roughly 6 to 12 cycles. TCRdb recomputed calls from the 5' RACE reads with MiXCR, one row per CDR3 protein. The sample has about 1.6 million distinct CDR3 sequences, about 35% seen once. The material sequenced was blood. All receptors come from a woman aged 30 to 39 in good health.

Comment on this clonotype: No conserved phenylalanine or tryptophan is present at the end of the CDR3, so a read error is the likely explanation. The V gene is TRBV28, the J gene TRBJ1-4; D is perhaps TRBD1 (6 bases). The germline CDR1 and CDR2 sequences are MDHEN and SYDVKM. The CDR3 is 14 amino acids. V was pared by 3 bases and J by 8 bases, with 13 bases between. The CDR3 loop reads CASSFPEGGEKLFL. In DNA form, the CDR3 reads TGTGCCAGCAGTTTCCCGGAGGGGGGCGAAAAACTGTTTTTG.

CDR3 amino acids: CASSPAGAGDTDTQYF. The CDR3 DNA sequence: TGTGCCAGCAGCCCCGCGGGGGCGGGAGACACAGATACGCAGTATTTT. This chain links TRBV7-2 with TRBJ2-3; D is perhaps TRBD2 (7 bases). Trimming removed 5 bases from V and 2 bases from J, with 17 bases in between. The CDR3 runs to 16 residues. CDR1 is SGHTA and CDR2 is FQGNSA in the germline V gene.

This clonotype was observed at least ten times. V gene TRBV4-1 combines with J gene TRBJ2-7; 8 nucleotides agree with TRBD2. The germline V gene has CDR1 MGHRA and CDR2 YSYEKL. The CDR3 runs 16 residues. V was pared by 2 bases and J by 2 bases, with 8 bases of the junction left unmatched. The CDR3 DNA reads TGCGCCAGCAGCCAACCTCTAGCGGGCACTACCTACGAGCAGTACTTC. Translation gives CASSQPLAGTTYEQYF.

This clonotype has at least ten counts. CDR3 DNA sequence: TGCAGACCCGGGGACACTAACTATGGCTACACCTTC. Its translation is CRPGDTNYGYTF. This chain connects TRBV20-1 to TRBJ1-2; D might be TRBD1 (6 bases). Germline CDR1 reads DFQATT; CDR2 reads SNEGSKA (reference sequence). This CDR3 region has 12 residues.

A remark on this clonotype: One junction end disagrees with the germline gene, perhaps due to a read error. This chain joins TRBV3-1 and TRBJ2-1, with D possibly TRBD2 on 7 matching bases. In germline, CDR1 is LGHDT, CDR2 YNNKEL (reference sequence). The CDR3 is 16 amino acids. CDR3 loop: CASSPRAGASYSEQFF. The CDR3, as DNA: TGTGCCAGCAGCCCTAGGGCGGGGGCCAGCTACAGTGAGCAGTTCTTC.

The rearrangement joins TRBV3-1 to TRBJ1-2, with a weak D call TRBD1 (5 bases). Germline V CDR1 and CDR2: LGHDT, YNNKEL (reference sequence). This CDR3 region has 13 residues. V was trimmed by 2 bases and J by 7 bases, leaving 11 bases between them. Here the CDR3 reads CASSQKGSLGYTF. Written as DNA, the CDR3 is TGTGCCAGCAGCCAAAAGGGGAGCCTTGGCTACACCTTC.

This clonotype occurred a few times. V usage is TRBV6-1 and J usage is TRBJ2-4; no clear D gene. CDR3 size: 14 residues. Germline CDR1 MNHNS, CDR2 SASEGT. The ends were cut back, 2 bases at V and 6 bases at J, with 11 bases in the middle. The CDR3 loop reads CASSERTPRNIQYF. CDR3 DNA: TGTGCCAGCAGTGAAAGGACGCCCCGAAACATTCAGTACTTC.

This clonotype was seen a few times. One end of the junction varies from germline; a read error may be responsible. The V gene is TRBV27, the J gene TRBJ1-5, with D possibly matching TRBD1 (5 bases). The CDR3 sequence is 15 residues long. Per the germline V gene, CDR1 is MNHEY and CDR2 is SMNVEV (reference sequence). CDR3 loop: CASSPRDGSNQPRHF. For the CDR3, the DNA is TGTGCCAGCAGTCCTCGGGACGGTAGCAATCAGCCCCGGCATTTT.

There are a few counts of this clonotype. The rearrangement links TRBV27 to TRBJ1-4; D not resolved. Germline V gene sequence: CDR1 MNHEY, CDR2 SMNVEV (reference sequence). The V and J ends lost 1 base and 7 bases respectively, with 13 bases between them. This CDR3 comprises 15 residues. The CDR3, as DNA: TGTGCCAGCAGTTTATTTCCGGGGTTGAGTGAAAAACTGTTTTTT. Protein product: CASSLFPGLSEKLFF.

The chain has TRBV28 and TRBJ1-5; D possibly corresponds to TRBD1 (5 bases). The CDR3 is made up of 14 amino acids. V was cut by 7 bases and J by 0 bases, with 10 bases left in between. The germline V gene has CDR1 MDHEN and CDR2 SYDVKM. The CDR3 spells CASTDSYSNQPQHF. The CDR3 coding sequence is TGTGCCAGCACCGACAGTTATAGCAATCAGCCCCAGCATTTT.

J is TRBJ2-1 and V is TRBV7-9; D might be TRBD1 or TRBD2, each matching 5 bases. Germline V gene data show CDR1 as SEHNR and CDR2 as FQNEAQ (reference sequence). Trimming left V 5 bases short and J 5 bases short, with 31 bases between. The CDR3 covers 20 residues. CDR3 residues: CASSEIAGAPGRRVDNEQFF. As DNA, the CDR3 is TGTGCCAGCAGCGAGATAGCAGGCGCACCGGGACGGCGGGTCGACAATGAGCAGTTCTTC.

This clonotype was counted a few times. The rearrangement uses TRBV12-3 or TRBV12-4 and TRBJ2-3, with 7 positions matching TRBD2. V shed 8 bases, J shed 7 bases, and the junction held 9 bases outside the gene matches. The CDR3 runs 13 residues. CDR3 amino acids: CASPRAGVYTQYF. The CDR3, as DNA: TGTGCCAGCCCCCGGGCGGGAGTATATACGCAGTATTTT.

The rearrangement joins TRBV7-8 to TRBJ2-3; D uncertain. V lost 2 bases and J 6 bases, leaving 21 bases between the germline ends. This CDR3 is built from 17 residues. The V gene's germline CDR1 is SGHVS and CDR2 FQNEAQ. The chain's CDR3 is CASSLRPYSLSQDTQYF. CDR3 nucleotide sequence: TGTGCCAGCAGCTTACGGCCCTACTCCCTTTCTCAGGATACGCAGTATTTT.

This chain uses TRBV12-3 or TRBV12-4 with TRBJ1-1; D is undetermined. Trimming pared 8 bases from V and 7 bases from J, leaving 14 bases between. The CDR3 has 12 amino acids. CDR3 bases: TGTGCCAGCGGGATTAAGGGCAGTGAAGCTTTCTTT. It codes for CASGIKGSEAFF.

V usage is TRBV7-8 and J usage is TRBJ1-5; 7 positions agree with TRBD1. The junction had 7 bases not matched to a gene; V was cut back by 2 bases and J by 6 bases. CDR3 size: 15 residues. Germline V gene sequence: CDR1 SGHVS, CDR2 FQNEAQ. The CDR3 reads CASSLIPGTAQPQHF. The CDR3, as DNA: TGTGCCAGCAGCTTAATCCCAGGGACAGCTCAGCCCCAGCATTTT. The full variable domain, completed using reference TRBV7-8 and TRBJ1-5, is GAGVSQSPRYKVAKRGQDVALRCDPISGHVSLFWYQQALGQGPEFLTYFQNEAQLDKSGLPSDRFFAERPEGSVSTLKIQRTQQEDSAVYLCASSLIPGTAQPQHFGDGTRLSIL.

This chain links TRBV27 with TRBJ2-1; 9 nucleotides line up with TRBD2. V lost 5 bases, J lost 6 bases, and 11 bases stayed unmatched. This CDR3 has 16 amino acids. Germline-derived CDR1 and CDR2 are MNHEY and SMNVEV (reference sequence). The CDR3 DNA follows: TGTGCCAGCAGTGCCAGCCTACTAGCGGGCCGCAATGAGCAGTTCTTC. Translated, it gives CASSASLLAGRNEQFF.

This clonotype was seen a few times. The chain's CDR3 is CASSPGTGWTYEQYF. The CDR3 nucleotides read TGTGCCAGCAGCCCGGGGACAGGGTGGACCTACGAGCAGTACTTC. This chain uses TRBV14 with TRBJ2-7, with TRBD1 identical over 9 bases. Germline V CDR1 and CDR2: SGHDN, FVKESK. V dropped 4 bases and J dropped 2; count of bases not matched to a gene: 6. The CDR3 has 15 amino acids.

The chain links TRBV13 to TRBJ2-5; TRBD2 agrees at 8 bases. The CDR3 covers 16 residues. Looked up from germline, CDR1 is PRHDT and CDR2 is FYEKMQ (reference sequence). The J segment lost 2 bases and the V segment lost 3 bases, leaving 8 bases of the junction unmatched. DNA for the CDR3: TGTGCCAGCAGCTTTGCGCGGGAGGACGATCAAGAGACCCAGTACTTC. Protein product: CASSFAREDDQETQYF. The full variable domain, its missing parts supplied by reference TRBV13 and TRBJ2-5, is AAGVIQSPRHLIKEKRETATLKCYPIPRHDTVYWYQQGPGQDPQFLISFYEKMQSDKGSIPDRFSAQQFSDYHSELNMSSLELGDSALYFCASSFAREDDQETQYFGPGTRLLVL.

This clonotype was observed a few times. The chain is built from TRBV9 and TRBJ2-3, with 10 bases identical to TRBD1. The germline V gene encodes CDR1 SGDLS and CDR2 YYNGEE. V lost 3 bases and J lost 4; bases outside the gene matches: 5. The CDR3 is 15 amino acids. The CDR3 nucleotides are TGTGCCAGCAGCGCCGGGACAGGGGTCCCAGATACGCAGTATTTT. It is translated as CASSAGTGVPDTQYF. Using reference TRBV9 and TRBJ2-3 for the parts outside the CDR3, the full variable domain is DSGVTQTPKHLITATGQRVTLRCSPRSGDLSVYWYQQSLDQGLQFLIQYYNGEERAKGNILERFSAQQFPDLHSELNLSSLELGDSALYFCASSAGTGVPDTQYFGPGTRLTVL.

CDR3 coding DNA: TGTGCCAGCTATTCTCCCCGAGGGGGGATCTACGAGCAGTACTTC. Protein sequence: CASYSPRGGIYEQYF. The chain joins TRBV28 to TRBJ2-7, with D possibly called TRBD1 or TRBD2 (6 bases each). The CDR3 length is 15 residues. Germline-derived CDR1 and CDR2 are MDHEN and SYDVKM. Trimming cost V 8 bases and J 3 bases, with 20 bases left between them.

This clonotype was observed at least ten times. This chain joins TRBV4-1 and TRBJ2-3; TRBD2 agrees at 8 bases. The length of the CDR3 is 14 residues. Germline lookup yields CDR1 MGHRA and CDR2 YSYEKL. The V gene end was trimmed by 1 base and the J gene end by 4 bases; junction bases not matched to a gene: 1. The CDR3 DNA follows: TGCGCCAGCAGCCAAGGGACTAGCCCAGATACGCAGTATTTT. This encodes CASSQGTSPDTQYF.

The CDR3 region has the DNA TGTGCCAGCAGCCAAGCGGCCGGGACTAACAATGAGCAGTTCTTC. Translating gives CASSQAAGTNNEQFF. The chain joins TRBV3-1 to TRBJ2-1; TRBD2 aligns across 7 bases. This CDR3 has 15 residues. CDR1 LGHDT and CDR2 YNNKEL come from the germline V gene (reference sequence). V gave up 1 base and J gave up 5 bases; unmatched junction bases: 5.

This clonotype was observed at least ten times. This rearrangement joins TRBV7-9 to TRBJ2-5; D not resolved. Germline assignment: CDR1 SEHNR and CDR2 FQNEAQ (reference sequence). Trimming removed 5 bases at V and 4 bases at J, with 20 bases between. The CDR3 is 16 amino acids. The CDR3 spells CASSPSRTDLRETQYF. In DNA, the CDR3 is TGTGCCAGCAGCCCCTCTAGGACGGACCTCCGAGAGACCCAGTACTTC.